The text below deals with one TCR beta chain. Antigen: not known. Only in-frame clones appear in the TCRdb table, and some are missing; sequencing was by immunoSEQ multiplex PCR. The sample yields about 150,000 clones, approximately 88% seen once. The data were obtained in a study of T cell responses to AZD1222 COVID-19 vaccine. Study-wide points: Clonal diversity may have been underestimated in mostly white British donors.

This receptor was obtained from an adult in good health. The sample in question was peripheral blood, obtained on day 0 of AZD1222 vaccination.

The CDR3, as DNA: TGTGCCAGTAGATATGGAATAGCTAGCACAGATACGCAGTATTTT. Translating it yields CASRYGIASTDTQYF. The chain links TRBV19 to TRBJ2-3; the D is unclear. CDR1 and CDR2 (germline): LNHDA, SQIVND (reference sequence). The CDR3 covers 15 residues. The germline V and J ends were trimmed by 6 bases and 0 bases, with 13 bases remaining between them.